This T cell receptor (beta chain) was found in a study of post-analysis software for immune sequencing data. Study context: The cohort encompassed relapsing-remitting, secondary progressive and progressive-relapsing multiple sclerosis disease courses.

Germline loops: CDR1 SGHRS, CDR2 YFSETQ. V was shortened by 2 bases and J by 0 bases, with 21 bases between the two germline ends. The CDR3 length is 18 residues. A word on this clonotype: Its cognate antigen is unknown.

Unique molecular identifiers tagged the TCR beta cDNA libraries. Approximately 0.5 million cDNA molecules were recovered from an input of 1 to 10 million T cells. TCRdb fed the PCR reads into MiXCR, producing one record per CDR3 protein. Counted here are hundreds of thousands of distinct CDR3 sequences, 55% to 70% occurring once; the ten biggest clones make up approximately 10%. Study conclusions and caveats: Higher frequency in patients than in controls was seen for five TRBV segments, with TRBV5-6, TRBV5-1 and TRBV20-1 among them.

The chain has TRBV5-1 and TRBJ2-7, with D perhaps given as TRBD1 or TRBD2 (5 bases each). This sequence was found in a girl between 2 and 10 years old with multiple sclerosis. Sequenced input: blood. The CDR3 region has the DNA TGCGCCAGCAGCTTAACCGGGCCGGGACGGGGAAGCTCCTACGAGCAGTACTTC. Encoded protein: CASSLTGPGRGSSYEQYF. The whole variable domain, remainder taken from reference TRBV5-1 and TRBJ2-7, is KAGVTQTPRYLIKTRGQQVTLSCSPISGHRSVSWYQQTPGQGLQFLFEYFSETQRNKGNFPGRFSGRQFSNSRSEMNVSTLELGDSALYLCASSLTGPGRGSSYEQYFGPGTRLTVT.